One and the same sample provided the 15 T cell receptor beta chains below, sequenced in a study of T cell responses to AZD1222 COVID-19 vaccine. Data came from immunoSEQ multiplex PCR; TCRdb stores just in-frame clones and leaves some out. The sample lists 250,000 to 300,000 clones, 85% to 95% occurring once. Material: peripheral blood, obtained 28 days after the second AZD1222 dose. The receptors stem from an adult who received the AZD1222 COVID-19 vaccine.

The chain is built from TRBV5-1 and TRBJ2-2, with 10 nucleotides matching TRBD1. Germline values: CDR1 SGHRS, CDR2 YFSETQ. The CDR3 loop spans 14 amino acids. V was clipped by 3 bases and J by 6 bases; unmatched bases: 2. The CDR3 DNA sequence: TGCGCCAGCAGCTCCGGGACAGGGGCCGGGGAGCTGTTTTTT. This encodes CASSSGTGAGELFF.

This chain joins TRBV3-1 (or the pseudogene TRBV3-2) and TRBJ2-3; D may match TRBD1 or TRBD2 (5 bases each). CDR1 is LGHDT and CDR2 is YNNKEL in the germline V gene (reference sequence). V lost 4 bases, J lost 2 bases, and 13 bases lay in between. CDR3 size: 15 residues. The CDR3 spells CASSRSGTLTDTQYF. The CDR3 region has the DNA TGTGCCAGCAGCCGCTCGGGGACCCTCACAGATACGCAGTATTTT.

The J gene is TRBJ1-5, the V gene TRBV28, with D unclear. Germline V gives CDR1 MDHEN, CDR2 SYDVKM. CDR3 length: 14 residues. V lost 5 bases and J 3 bases, leaving 11 bases between the germline ends. CDR3 nucleotides: TGTGCCAGCAGTATCCCCAATTACAATCAGCCCCAGCATTTT. It is translated as CASSIPNYNQPQHF.

J is TRBJ1-1 and V is TRBV5-8; D is possibly TRBD1 (5 bases). The CDR3 is 13 amino acids. Trimming removed 2 bases from V and 4 bases from J, with 9 bases in between. Looked up from germline, CDR1 is SGHTS and CDR2 is YDEGEE. CDR3 DNA sequence: TGTGCCAGCAGCTTTTCGAGGGGCACTGAAGCTTTCTTT. It specifies CASSFSRGTEAFF.

This sequence joins TRBV6-5 and TRBJ1-2; D perhaps matches TRBD1 (6 bases). This CDR3 region has 13 residues. Germline V gene lookup returns CDR1 MNHEY and CDR2 SVGAGI. The germline V and J ends were trimmed by 5 bases and 1 base, with 8 bases remaining between them. The CDR3 DNA reads as TGTGCCAGCAGTAACAGGGTTAACTATGGCTACACCTTC. This sequence encodes CASSNRVNYGYTF.

J is TRBJ1-1 and V is TRBV5-4; D is undetermined. Germline V gene sequence: CDR1 SGHNT, CDR2 YYREEE (reference sequence). V shed 5 bases and J shed 1 base, with 9 bases lying between them. This CDR3 contains 13 residues. CDR3 residues: CASRSTANTEAFF. DNA of the CDR3: TGTGCCAGCAGATCTACAGCGAACACTGAAGCTTTCTTT.

The chain is built from TRBV30 and TRBJ1-1; D not resolved. V lost 4 bases, J lost 1 base, and 19 bases lay in between. This CDR3 spans 16 amino acids. Germline V gene sequence: CDR1 GTSNPN, CDR2 SVGIG (reference sequence). In nucleotides, the CDR3 is TGTGCCTGGAACGGTATGAAGGTTAGATGGAACACTGAAGCTTTCTTT. Its translation is CAWNGMKVRWNTEAFF.

The rearrangement links TRBV18 to TRBJ2-1, with D tentatively TRBD1 (5 bases). Germline-derived CDR1 and CDR2 are KGHSH and LQKENI. This CDR3 is 18 amino acids long. Trimming pared 0 bases from V and 2 bases from J, leaving 17 bases between. Here the CDR3 reads CASSPPTGARAAYNEQFF. The CDR3 nucleotides read TGTGCCAGCTCACCACCGACTGGGGCCAGGGCTGCCTACAATGAGCAGTTCTTC.

V gene TRBV5-4 combines with J gene TRBJ1-1; D gene ambiguous. CDR3 length equals 15 residues. The V gene's germline CDR1 is SGHNT and CDR2 YYREEE (reference sequence). The germline V and J ends were trimmed by 4 bases and 7 bases, with 20 bases remaining between them. CDR3 DNA: TGTGCCAGCAGCCCCAATTCGAGGGCCGAAGGTGAAGCTTTCTTT. This gives the protein CASSPNSRAEGEAFF.

This clone was seen just once. The chain has TRBV28 and TRBJ2-7; the D gene is possibly TRBD1 (6 bases). Between the trimmed V and J ends, which lost 3 bases and 4 bases, there was a span of 16 bases. Germline loops: CDR1 MDHEN, CDR2 SYDVKM. The CDR3 consists of 15 residues. The CDR3 DNA follows: TGTGCCAGCAGTTTTATGCCCGGGACACCTTACGAGCAGTACTTC. Translation gives CASSFMPGTPYEQYF.

Of note for this clone: The same CDR3 can be traced to other DNA sequences in this sample. The chain uses TRBV14 and TRBJ1-2; 7 bases are shared with TRBD1. This CDR3 has 13 residues. V dropped 4 bases and J dropped 6; count of bases not matched to a gene: 5. Germline V gives CDR1 SGHDN, CDR2 FVKESK. The CDR3 DNA reads TGTGCCAGCAGCCCCCGACAGGGTGATGGCTACACCTTC. Its translation: CASSPRQGDGYTF.

The V gene is TRBV19, the J gene TRBJ2-4; D remains ambiguous. Germline V gives CDR1 LNHDA, CDR2 SQIVND (reference sequence). Trimming stripped 1 base from V and 1 base from J, with 8 bases between. The CDR3 runs 15 residues. The CDR3 DNA reads TGTGCCAGTAGTATAGGCCCCGGGGCCAAAAACATTCAGTACTTC. Translating gives CASSIGPGAKNIQYF.

This clone came up once. The V and J genes are TRBV5-1 and TRBJ1-5; 7 bases map to TRBD1. Germline-derived CDR1 and CDR2 are SGHRS and YFSETQ. The ends lost 0 bases at V and 1 base at J; junction bases unmatched: 7. This CDR3 is 17 amino acids long. The CDR3 is CASSLAPRGQSNQPQHF. Here the CDR3 DNA reads TGCGCCAGCAGCTTGGCCCCAAGGGGGCAAAGCAATCAGCCCCAGCATTTT.

The rearrangement joins TRBV2 to TRBJ1-1, with D perhaps matching TRBD1 (6 bases). CDR1 is SNHLY and CDR2 is FYNNEI in the germline V gene. CDR3 length: 16 amino acids. Trimming cost V 5 bases and J 0 bases, with 16 bases left between them. DNA of the CDR3: TGTGCCAGCAGTCCCCACAGGGCTACTTTGAACACTGAAGCTTTCTTT. It translates to CASSPHRATLNTEAFF.

Here the CDR3 DNA reads TGTGCCAGCAGCTTACGACGGGGGTCTGGACGGGACAATGAGCAGTTCTTC. This sequence encodes CASSLRRGSGRDNEQFF. V usage is TRBV11-2 and J usage is TRBJ2-1, with D possibly being TRBD2 (6 bases). This CDR3 has 17 amino acids. Trimming removed 2 bases from V and 5 bases from J, with 19 bases in between. The V gene's germline CDR1 is SGHAT and CDR2 FQNNGV.